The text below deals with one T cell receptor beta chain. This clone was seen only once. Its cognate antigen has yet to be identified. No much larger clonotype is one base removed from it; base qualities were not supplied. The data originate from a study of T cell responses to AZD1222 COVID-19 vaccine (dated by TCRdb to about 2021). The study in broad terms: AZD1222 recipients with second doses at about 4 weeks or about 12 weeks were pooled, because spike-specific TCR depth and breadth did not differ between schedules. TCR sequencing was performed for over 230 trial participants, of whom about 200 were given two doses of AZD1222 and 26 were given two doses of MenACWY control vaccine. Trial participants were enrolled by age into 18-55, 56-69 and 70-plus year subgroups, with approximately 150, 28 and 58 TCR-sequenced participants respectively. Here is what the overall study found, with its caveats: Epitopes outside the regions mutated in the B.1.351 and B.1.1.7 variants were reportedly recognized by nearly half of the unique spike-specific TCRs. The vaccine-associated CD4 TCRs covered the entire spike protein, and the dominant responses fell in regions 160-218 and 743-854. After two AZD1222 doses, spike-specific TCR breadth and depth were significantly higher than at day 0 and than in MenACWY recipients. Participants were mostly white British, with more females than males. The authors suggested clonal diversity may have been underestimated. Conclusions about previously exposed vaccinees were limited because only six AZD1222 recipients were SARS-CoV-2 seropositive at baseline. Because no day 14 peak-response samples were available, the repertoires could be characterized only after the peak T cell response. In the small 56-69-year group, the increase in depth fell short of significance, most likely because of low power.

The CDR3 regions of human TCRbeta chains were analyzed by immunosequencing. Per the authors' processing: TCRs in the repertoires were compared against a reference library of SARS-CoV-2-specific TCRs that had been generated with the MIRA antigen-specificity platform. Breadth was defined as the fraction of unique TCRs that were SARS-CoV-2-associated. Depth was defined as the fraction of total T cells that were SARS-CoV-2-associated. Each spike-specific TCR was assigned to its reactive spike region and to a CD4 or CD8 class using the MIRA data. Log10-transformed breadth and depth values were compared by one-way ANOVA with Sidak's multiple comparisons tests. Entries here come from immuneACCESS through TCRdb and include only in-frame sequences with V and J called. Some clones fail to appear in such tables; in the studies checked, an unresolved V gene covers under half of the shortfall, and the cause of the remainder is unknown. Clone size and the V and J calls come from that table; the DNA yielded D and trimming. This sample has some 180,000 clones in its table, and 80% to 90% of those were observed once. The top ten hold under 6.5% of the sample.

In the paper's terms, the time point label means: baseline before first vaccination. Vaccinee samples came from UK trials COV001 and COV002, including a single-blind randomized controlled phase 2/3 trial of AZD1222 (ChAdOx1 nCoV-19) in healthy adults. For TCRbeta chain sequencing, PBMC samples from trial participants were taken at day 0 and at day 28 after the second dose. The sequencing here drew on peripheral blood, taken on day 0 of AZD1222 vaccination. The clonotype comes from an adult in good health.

The CDR3 region reads CASSESLGPNEQFF. DNA sequence: TGCGCCAGCAGTGAGTCTCTGGGGCCCAATGAGCAGTTCTTC. Recombination linked TRBV10-1 to TRBJ2-1; TRBD1 might be the D gene, on 5 matching bases. The germline V gene (reference sequence) gives CDR1 as WNHNN and CDR2 as SYGVQD. The CDR3, cysteine through phenylalanine, is 14 amino acids long. This entry keeps only the CDR3 DNA: 42 bases, framed from base 1. V and J are truncated by 0 bases and 6 bases respectively, leaving an intervening sequence of 9 bases.